This passage covers 23 T cell receptor beta chains from one sample sequenced in a study of T cell responses to AZD1222 COVID-19 vaccine. Only in-frame clones appear in the TCRdb table, and some are missing; sequencing was by immunoSEQ multiplex PCR. Among some 98,000 clones, roughly 90% were seen once, and the ten largest hold around a sixth. Specimen: peripheral blood, collected 28 days after the second AZD1222 dose. These receptors all come from an adult who received the AZD1222 COVID-19 vaccine.

The chain recombines TRBV29-1 with TRBJ1-1; perhaps TRBD1 as D (5 bases). Trimming left V 7 bases short and J 0 bases short, with 12 bases between. CDR1 SQVTM and CDR2 ANQGSEA come from the germline V gene. The CDR3 covers 13 residues. The chain's CDR3 is CSATVGVNTEAFF. The CDR3 nucleotides are TGCAGCGCGACAGTGGGAGTGAACACTGAAGCTTTCTTT.

This sequence joins TRBV11-2 and TRBJ1-1; D gene ambiguous. The CDR3 has 12 amino acids. Germline V gene data show CDR1 as SGHAT and CDR2 as FQNNGV. The V end lost 5 bases, the J end lost 10 bases, and 14 bases lay between the germline ends. The DNA for the CDR3 is TGTGCCAGCAGCCCAATGAGGGTTGGAGCTTTCTTT. Translating gives CASSPMRVGAFF.

The V call is TRBV5-5, the J call TRBJ1-2, with TRBD1 identical over 7 bases. Germline V gene lookup returns CDR1 SGHKS and CDR2 YYEKEE (reference sequence). Trimming took 1 base from V and 0 from J; bases not matched to a gene: 9. The CDR3 is 17 amino acids. As DNA, the CDR3 is TGTGCCAGCAGCTTGTACGCCAGGGGGGCAACTAACTATGGCTACACCTTC. Translation gives CASSLYARGATNYGYTF. Using reference TRBV5-5 and TRBJ1-2 for the parts outside the CDR3, the full variable domain is DAGVTQSPTHLIKTRGQQVTLRCSPISGHKSVSWYQQVLGQGPQFIFQYYEKEERGRGNFPDRFSARQFPNYSSELNVNALLLGDSALYLCASSLYARGATNYGYTFGSGTRLTVV.

This chain uses TRBV10-2 with TRBJ2-7; 7 nucleotides align to TRBD1. The V and J ends lost 5 bases and 0 bases, in that order; junction bases with no gene match: 7. CDR1 WSHSY and CDR2 SAAADI come from the germline V gene. This CDR3 has 15 amino acids. The CDR3 nucleotides read TGCGCCAGCAGTACCCTCGGGACAGCCTCCTACGAGCAGTACTTC. Translated, it gives CASSTLGTASYEQYF.

The V and J genes are TRBV4-1 and TRBJ2-5; TRBD1 aligns across 8 bases. Germline V gene lookup returns CDR1 MGHRA and CDR2 YSYEKL. Germline trimming cut 5 bases from V and 2 bases from J; bases unmatched to any gene: 7. The CDR3 is made up of 15 amino acids. The CDR3 sequence is CASSYGQGSQETQYF. The CDR3 DNA is TGCGCCAGCAGCTATGGACAGGGCTCTCAAGAGACCCAGTACTTC.

This chain joins TRBV10-2 and TRBJ1-3, with TRBD1 matching over 9 bases. V lost 5 bases to trimming and J lost 8 bases; unmatched junction nucleotides: 4. This CDR3 comprises 13 residues. The germline gives CDR1 WSHSY, CDR2 SAAADI. CDR3 region: CASSLGQGDTIYF. The CDR3 DNA sequence: TGCGCCAGCAGTCTGGGACAGGGAGACACCATATATTTT.

The chain recombines TRBV7-9 with TRBJ2-7; 9 bases align to TRBD1. Germline V gene lookup returns CDR1 SEHNR and CDR2 FQNEAQ (reference sequence). The CDR3 runs to 16 residues. The V gene end was trimmed by 2 bases and the J gene end by 6 bases; junction bases not matched to a gene: 11. The CDR3 region is CASSLSLGQGLVEQYF. The CDR3 region has the DNA TGTGCCAGCAGCTTATCTTTGGGACAGGGTCTGGTCGAGCAGTACTTC.

The V gene is TRBV10-2, the J gene TRBJ2-6; D is perhaps TRBD2 (6 bases). CDR3 length equals 16 residues. Per the germline V gene, CDR1 is WSHSY and CDR2 is SAAADI. The V gene lost 2 bases and the J gene lost 3 bases, with 11 bases spanning the gap. The CDR3 loop reads CASSEVGGLGANVLTF. The CDR3 DNA is TGCGCCAGCAGTGAGGTTGGAGGGCTTGGGGCCAACGTCCTGACTTTC.

This chain uses TRBV9 with TRBJ1-5, with D perhaps matching TRBD1 (5 bases). Germline V CDR1 and CDR2: SGDLS, YYNGEE. CDR3 length: 15 residues. The V end was cut by 0 bases, the J end by 3 bases, with 10 bases between. The CDR3 region has the DNA TGTGCCAGCAGCGTAGAGGGGAGAACCAATCAGCCCCAGCATTTT. Protein product: CASSVEGRTNQPQHF.

Only a few counts were recorded for this clone. The chain uses TRBV28 and TRBJ1-1, with 7 bases that match TRBD1. V gave up 6 bases and J gave up 11 bases; unmatched junction bases: 12. This CDR3 has 13 amino acids. Germline lookup yields CDR1 MDHEN and CDR2 SYDVKM. The CDR3 region is CASRIQGSLVAFF. The CDR3, as DNA: TGTGCCAGCAGAATACAGGGGTCGCTAGTCGCTTTCTTT.

The chain recombines TRBV4-2 with TRBJ2-1, with a tentative D call TRBD1 (6 bases). CDR1 and CDR2 from the germline V gene are LGHNA and YNFKEQ. CDR3 length equals 14 residues. Trimming cost V 1 base and J 4 bases, with 8 bases left between them. CDR3 sequence: CASSQAGQYNEQFF. CDR3 nucleotides: TGTGCCAGCAGCCAAGCCGGACAGTACAATGAGCAGTTCTTC.

In nucleotides, the CDR3 is TGCGCCAGCAGCCGGACTAGCGGGTCAGAGACCCAGTACTTC. Translating gives CASSRTSGSETQYF. The rearrangement uses TRBV5-1 and TRBJ2-5; the match to TRBD2 covers 11 bases. Per germline, CDR1 SGHRS and CDR2 YFSETQ. Trimming removed 4 bases from V and 4 bases from J; junction bases left unmatched: 3. The CDR3 is 14 residues long.

This clone was observed a single time. V gene TRBV7-6 combines with J gene TRBJ2-1; possibly TRBD1 for D (6 bases). V was clipped by 6 bases and J by 1 base, with 16 bases between them. There are 16 residues in the CDR3. CDR1 and CDR2 (germline): SGHVS, FNYEAQ. CDR3 sequence (DNA): TGTGCCAGCAGACAAAACATGGACAGTTCCTACAATGAGCAGTTCTTC. It codes for CASRQNMDSSYNEQFF.

This chain joins TRBV6-5 and TRBJ1-2; weak D call: TRBD1 (6 bases). The CDR3 is 13 amino acids. Germline assignment: CDR1 MNHEY and CDR2 SVGAGI. Trimming took off 6 bases at V and 7 bases at J, with 15 bases between the two ends. The CDR3 is CASSHRELTGYTF. Written as DNA, the CDR3 is TGTGCCAGCAGCCACAGGGAACTGACTGGCTACACCTTC.

V usage is TRBV15 and J usage is TRBJ1-3, with unresolved D. CDR1 is LNHNV and CDR2 is YYDKDF in the germline V gene (reference sequence). The V gene lost 2 bases and the J gene lost 4 bases, with 12 bases spanning the gap. The CDR3 sequence is 15 residues long. CDR3 sequence (DNA): TGTGCCACCAGCAGATCTCTAAACCCCGGAAACACCATATATTTT. Amino acids: CATSRSLNPGNTIYF.

The chain recombines TRBV7-6 with TRBJ1-2, with a possible D match to TRBD1 (5 bases). V lost 1 base, J lost 7 bases, and 13 bases lay in between. Per germline, CDR1 SGHVS and CDR2 FNYEAQ. The length of the CDR3 is 14 residues. CDR3 nucleotide sequence: TGTGCCAGCAGCTTAGATCTCAGGGAAGGTGGCTACACCTTC. It specifies CASSLDLREGGYTF.

The rearrangement links TRBV19 to TRBJ2-2; 8 positions agree with TRBD1. The CDR3 runs to 16 residues. From germline, CDR1 is LNHDA and CDR2 SQIVND (reference sequence). The trim removed 5 bases at V and 0 bases at J, leaving 5 bases unmatched. Written as DNA, the CDR3 is TGTGCCAGTAGTCCAAGGACAGGGCCGAACACCGGGGAGCTGTTTTTT. This sequence encodes CASSPRTGPNTGELFF.

This chain joins TRBV5-6 and TRBJ2-1, with D perhaps given as TRBD1 or TRBD2 (5 bases each). Germline V gene data show CDR1 as SGHDT and CDR2 as YYEEEE. This CDR3 is 12 amino acids long. The ends were cut back, 2 bases at V and 9 bases at J, with 9 bases in the middle. This CDR3 is CASSLVGTEQFF. Written as DNA, the CDR3 is TGTGCCAGCAGCTTAGTAGGGACTGAGCAGTTCTTC.

Remarks on this clone: One junction end disagrees with the germline gene, perhaps due to a read error. V and J are TRBV6-5 and TRBJ1-4, with a possible D match to TRBD1 (5 bases). CDR3 length: 14 residues. CDR1 and CDR2 from the germline V gene are MNHEY and SVGAGI. As DNA, the CDR3 is TGTGCCAGCAGAGCGTCTAGGGGCAATGAGAAACTGTTTTTT. Protein product: CASRASRGNEKLFF.

The rearrangement uses TRBV5-1 and TRBJ2-3; TRBD1 matches 8 bases. V lost 3 bases, J lost 4 bases, and 7 bases stayed unmatched. This CDR3 is 15 amino acids long. Germline values: CDR1 SGHRS, CDR2 YFSETQ. The CDR3 loop reads CASSWYSGGSDTQYF. The CDR3 nucleotides read TGCGCCAGCAGCTGGTACTCAGGGGGCTCAGATACGCAGTATTTT.

The chain carries TRBV19 and TRBJ1-5, with 9 bases that match TRBD1. Germline CDR1 is LNHDA and CDR2 is SQIVND (reference sequence). The V gene end was trimmed by 1 base and the J gene end by 5 bases; junction bases not matched to a gene: 6. There are 16 residues in the CDR3. CDR3 sequence (DNA): TGTGCCAGTAGTATAGTTAGGGACAGGGTCTATCAGCCCCAGCATTTT. This sequence encodes CASSIVRDRVYQPQHF.

The rearrangement links TRBV7-9 to TRBJ1-1; no definite D call. The V end was cut by 3 bases, the J end by 1 base, with 3 bases between. CDR1 is SEHNR, CDR2 FQNEAQ, per germline (reference sequence). The CDR3 totals 12 residues. Written as DNA, the CDR3 is TGTGCCAGCAGCTTTCAGAACACTGAAGCTTTCTTT. It yields the protein CASSFQNTEAFF.

The chain carries TRBV12-3 or TRBV12-4 and TRBJ1-2, with D possibly being TRBD1 (6 bases). Trimming stripped 2 bases from V and 7 bases from J, with 11 bases between. There are 13 residues in the CDR3. The DNA for the CDR3 is TGTGCCAGCAGTTTAAGGGGGGGTAGTGGCTACACCTTC. It translates to CASSLRGGSGYTF.